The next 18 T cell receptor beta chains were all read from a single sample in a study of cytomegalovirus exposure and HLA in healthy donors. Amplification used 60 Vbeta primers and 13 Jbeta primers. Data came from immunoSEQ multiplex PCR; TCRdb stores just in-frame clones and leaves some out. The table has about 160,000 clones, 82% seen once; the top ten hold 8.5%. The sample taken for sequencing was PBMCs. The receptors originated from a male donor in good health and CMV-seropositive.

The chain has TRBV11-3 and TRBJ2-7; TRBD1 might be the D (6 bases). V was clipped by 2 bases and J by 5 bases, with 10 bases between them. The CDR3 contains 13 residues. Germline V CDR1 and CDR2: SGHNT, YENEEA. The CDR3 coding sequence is TGTGCCAGCAGCTTACGTGAGGGGGACGAGCAGTACTTC. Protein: CASSLREGDEQYF.

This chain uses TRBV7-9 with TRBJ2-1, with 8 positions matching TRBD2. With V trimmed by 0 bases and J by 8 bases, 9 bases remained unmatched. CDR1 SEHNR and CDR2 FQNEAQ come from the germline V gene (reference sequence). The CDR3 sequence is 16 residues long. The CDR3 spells CASSLARGAGVDEQFF. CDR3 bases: TGTGCCAGCAGCTTAGCGCGGGGAGCGGGAGTAGATGAGCAGTTCTTC.

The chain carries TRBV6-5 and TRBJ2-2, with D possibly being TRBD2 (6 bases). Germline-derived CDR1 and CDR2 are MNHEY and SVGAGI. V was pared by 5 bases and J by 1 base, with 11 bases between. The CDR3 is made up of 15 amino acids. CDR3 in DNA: TGTGCCAGCAGTCCCAGGAGGGGGAACACCGGGGAGCTGTTTTTT. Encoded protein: CASSPRRGNTGELFF.

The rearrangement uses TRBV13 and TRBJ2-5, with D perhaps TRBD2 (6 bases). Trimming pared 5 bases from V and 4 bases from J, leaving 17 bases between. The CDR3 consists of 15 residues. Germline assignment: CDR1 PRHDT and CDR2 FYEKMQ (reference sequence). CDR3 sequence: CASSLDPTSRETQYF. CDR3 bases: TGTGCCAGCAGCCTAGACCCCACTAGCCGAGAGACCCAGTACTTC.

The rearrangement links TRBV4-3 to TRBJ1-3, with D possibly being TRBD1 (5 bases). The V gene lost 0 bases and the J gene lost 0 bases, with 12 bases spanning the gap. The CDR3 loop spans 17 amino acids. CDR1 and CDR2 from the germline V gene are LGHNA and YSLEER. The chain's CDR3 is CASSQELGLSSGNTIYF. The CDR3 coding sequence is TGCGCCAGCAGCCAAGAGCTGGGGCTCAGCTCTGGAAACACCATATATTTT.

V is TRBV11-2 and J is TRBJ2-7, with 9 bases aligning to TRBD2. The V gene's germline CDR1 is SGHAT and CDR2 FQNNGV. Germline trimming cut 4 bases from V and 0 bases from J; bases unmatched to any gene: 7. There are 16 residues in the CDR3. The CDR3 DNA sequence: TGTGCCAGCAGCTCCCTGGGGCGGGGGGGCTCCTACGAGCAGTACTTC. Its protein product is CASSSLGRGGSYEQYF. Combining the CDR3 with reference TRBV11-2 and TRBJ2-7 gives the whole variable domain EAGVAQSPRYKIIEKRQSVAFWCNPISGHATLYWYQQILGQGPKLLIQFQNNGVVDDSQLPKDRFSAERLKGVDSTLKIQPAKLEDSAVYLCASSSLGRGGSYEQYFGPGTRLTVT.

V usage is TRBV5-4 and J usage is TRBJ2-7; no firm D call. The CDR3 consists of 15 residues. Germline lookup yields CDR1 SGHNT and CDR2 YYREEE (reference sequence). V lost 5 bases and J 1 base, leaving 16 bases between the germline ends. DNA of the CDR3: TGTGCCAGCAGTAGCACCACTATCCCGTCCTACGAGCAGTACTTC. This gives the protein CASSSTTIPSYEQYF.

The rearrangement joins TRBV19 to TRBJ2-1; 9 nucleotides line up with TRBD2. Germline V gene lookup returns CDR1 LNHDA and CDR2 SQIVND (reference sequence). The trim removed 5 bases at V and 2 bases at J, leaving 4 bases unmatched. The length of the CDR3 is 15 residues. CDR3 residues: CASSVGLAAYNEQFF. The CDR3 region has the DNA TGTGCCAGTAGTGTGGGACTAGCAGCCTACAATGAGCAGTTCTTC.

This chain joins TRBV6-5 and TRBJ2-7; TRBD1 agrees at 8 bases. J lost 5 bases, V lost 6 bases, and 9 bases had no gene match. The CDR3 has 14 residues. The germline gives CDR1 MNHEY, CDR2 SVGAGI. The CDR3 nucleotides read TGTGCCAGCAGGGGACAGGATCTCTCAAACGAGCAGTACTTC. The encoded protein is CASRGQDLSNEQYF.

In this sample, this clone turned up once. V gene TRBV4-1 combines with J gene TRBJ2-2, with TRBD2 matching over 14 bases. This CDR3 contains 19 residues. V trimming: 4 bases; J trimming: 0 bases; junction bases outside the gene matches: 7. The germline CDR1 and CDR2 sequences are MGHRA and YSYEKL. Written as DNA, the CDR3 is TGCGCCAGCAGCCTCTCGGGACTAGCGGGAGCGGCGAACACCGGGGAGCTGTTTTTT. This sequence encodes CASSLSGLAGAANTGELFF.

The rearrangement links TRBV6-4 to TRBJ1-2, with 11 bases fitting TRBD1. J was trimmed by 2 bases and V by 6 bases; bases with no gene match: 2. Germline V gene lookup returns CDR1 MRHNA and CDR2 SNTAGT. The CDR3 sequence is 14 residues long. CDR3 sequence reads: CASRRDRGNYGYTF. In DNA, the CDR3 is TGTGCCAGCAGACGGGACAGGGGGAACTATGGCTACACCTTC.

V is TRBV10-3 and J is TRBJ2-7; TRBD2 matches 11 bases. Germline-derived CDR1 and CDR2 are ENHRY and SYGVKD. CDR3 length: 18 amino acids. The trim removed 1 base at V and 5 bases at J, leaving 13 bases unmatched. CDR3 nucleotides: TGTGCCATCAGTGAGTTGCCCCCATCTACTAGCGGGAGAGACGAGCAGTACTTC. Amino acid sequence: CAISELPPSTSGRDEQYF.

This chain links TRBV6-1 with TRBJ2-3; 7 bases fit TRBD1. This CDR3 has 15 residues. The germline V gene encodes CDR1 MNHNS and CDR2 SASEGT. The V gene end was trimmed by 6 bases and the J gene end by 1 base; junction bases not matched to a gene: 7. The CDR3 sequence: CASSPTGARTDTQYF. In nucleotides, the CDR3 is TGTGCCAGCAGCCCCACAGGGGCTCGCACAGATACGCAGTATTTT.

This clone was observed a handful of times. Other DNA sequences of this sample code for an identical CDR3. The CDR3 region is CASSLGQNTEAFF. CDR3 sequence (DNA): TGTGCCAGCTCACTGGGACAGAACACTGAAGCTTTCTTT. The rearrangement joins TRBV18 to TRBJ1-1, with D tentatively TRBD1 (6 bases). CDR3 size: 13 residues. CDR1 and CDR2 (germline): KGHSH, LQKENI. The V end was cut by 4 bases, the J end by 1 base, with 7 bases between.

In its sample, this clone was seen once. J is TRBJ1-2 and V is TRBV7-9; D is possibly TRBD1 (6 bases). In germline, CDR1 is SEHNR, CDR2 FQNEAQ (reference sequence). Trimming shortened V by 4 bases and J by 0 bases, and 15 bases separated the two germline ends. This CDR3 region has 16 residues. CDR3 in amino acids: CASSSLGTLANYGYTF. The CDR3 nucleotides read TGTGCCAGCAGCTCCCTGGGGACACTAGCTAACTATGGCTACACCTTC.

CDR3 sequence reads: CAWSRTLNTEAFF. In DNA, the CDR3 is TGTGCCTGGAGCAGGACATTGAACACTGAAGCTTTCTTT. V gene TRBV30 combines with J gene TRBJ1-1, with D perhaps matching TRBD1 (5 bases). Germline V gives CDR1 GTSNPN, CDR2 SVGIG (reference sequence). V dropped 3 bases and J dropped 0 bases, with 8 bases sitting between them. CDR3 length: 13 amino acids.

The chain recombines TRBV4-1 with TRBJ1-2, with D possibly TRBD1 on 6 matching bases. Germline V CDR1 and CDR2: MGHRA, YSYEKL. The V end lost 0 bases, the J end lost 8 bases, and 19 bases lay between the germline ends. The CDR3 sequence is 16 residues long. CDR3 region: CASSQERASTTGGYTF. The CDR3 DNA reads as TGCGCCAGCAGCCAAGAGAGGGCAAGTACGACAGGAGGCTACACCTTC.

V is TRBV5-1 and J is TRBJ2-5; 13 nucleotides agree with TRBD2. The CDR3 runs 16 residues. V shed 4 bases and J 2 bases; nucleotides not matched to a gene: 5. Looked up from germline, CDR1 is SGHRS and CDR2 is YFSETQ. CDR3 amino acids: CASSRLAGGLQETQYF. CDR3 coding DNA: TGCGCCAGCAGCCGACTAGCGGGGGGCCTACAAGAGACCCAGTACTTC.